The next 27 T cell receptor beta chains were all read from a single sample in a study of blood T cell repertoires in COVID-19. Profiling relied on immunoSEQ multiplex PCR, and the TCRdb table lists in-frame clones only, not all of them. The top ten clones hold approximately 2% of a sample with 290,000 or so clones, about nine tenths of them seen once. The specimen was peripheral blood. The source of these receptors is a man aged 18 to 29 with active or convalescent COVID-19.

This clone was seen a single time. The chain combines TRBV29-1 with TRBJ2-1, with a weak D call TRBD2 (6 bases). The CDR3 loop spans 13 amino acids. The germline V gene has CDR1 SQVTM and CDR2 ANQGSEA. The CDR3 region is CGGATDSYNEQFF. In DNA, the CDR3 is TGCGGAGGGGCTACCGACTCCTACAATGAGCAGTTCTTC.

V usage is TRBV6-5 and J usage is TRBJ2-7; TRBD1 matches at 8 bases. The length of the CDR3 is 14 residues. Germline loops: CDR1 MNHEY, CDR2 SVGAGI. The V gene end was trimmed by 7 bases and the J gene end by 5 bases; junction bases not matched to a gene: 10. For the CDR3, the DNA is TGTGCCAGCACCCTACCGGACAGGGACGACGAGCAGTACTTC. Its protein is CASTLPDRDDEQYF.

The CDR3 DNA reads TGCGCCAGCAGCCCTCCTGCCGGGACAGGGGGGTCCGGGGAGCTGTTTTTT. Translating gives CASSPPAGTGGSGELFF. The V and J genes are TRBV5-1 and TRBJ2-2; 11 bases fit TRBD1. Germline CDR1 and CDR2: SGHRS and YFSETQ. The length of the CDR3 is 17 residues. The V segment lost 4 bases and the J segment 6 bases; nucleotides outside the gene matches: 11.

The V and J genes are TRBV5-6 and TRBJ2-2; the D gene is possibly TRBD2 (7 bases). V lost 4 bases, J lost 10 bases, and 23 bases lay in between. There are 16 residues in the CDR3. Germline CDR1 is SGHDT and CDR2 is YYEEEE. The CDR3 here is CASSRGRGQVPTELFF. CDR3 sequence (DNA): TGTGCCAGCAGCAGGGGGAGGGGACAAGTACCTACGGAGCTGTTTTTT.

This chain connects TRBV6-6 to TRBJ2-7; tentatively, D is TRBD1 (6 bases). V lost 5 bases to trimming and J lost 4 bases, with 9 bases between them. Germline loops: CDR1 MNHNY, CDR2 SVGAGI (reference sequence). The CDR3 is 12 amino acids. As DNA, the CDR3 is TGTGCCAGCAGTAAACAGGGTTACGAGCAGTACTTC. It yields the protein CASSKQGYEQYF.

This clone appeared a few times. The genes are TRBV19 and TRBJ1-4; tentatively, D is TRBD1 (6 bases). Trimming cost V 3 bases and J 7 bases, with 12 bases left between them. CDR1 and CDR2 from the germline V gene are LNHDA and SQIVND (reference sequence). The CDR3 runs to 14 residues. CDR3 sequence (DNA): TGTGCCAGTAGTATCTATGGACAGTCTGAAAAACTGTTTTTT. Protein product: CASSIYGQSEKLFF.

This CDR3 is CASSSDWTSYEQYF. CDR3 coding DNA: TGTGCCAGCAGCTCGGACTGGACCTCCTACGAGCAGTACTTC. The rearrangement uses TRBV7-2 and TRBJ2-7, with a weak D call TRBD2 (5 bases). The length of the CDR3 is 14 residues. Germline lookup yields CDR1 SGHTA and CDR2 FQGNSA. The V gene lost 4 bases and the J gene lost 0 bases, with 10 bases spanning the gap.

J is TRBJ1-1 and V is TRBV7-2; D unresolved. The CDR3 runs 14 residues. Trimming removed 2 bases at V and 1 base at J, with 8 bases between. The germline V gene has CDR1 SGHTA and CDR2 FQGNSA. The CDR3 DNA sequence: TGTGCCAGCAGCTTAAGCACGGGGAACACTGAAGCTTTCTTT. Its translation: CASSLSTGNTEAFF. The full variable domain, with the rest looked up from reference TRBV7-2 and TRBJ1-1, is GAGVSQSPSNKVTEKGKDVELRCDPISGHTALYWYRQSLGQGLEFLIYFQGNSAPDKSGLPSDRFSAERTGGSVSTLTIQRTQQEDSAVYLCASSLSTGNTEAFFGQGTRLTVV.

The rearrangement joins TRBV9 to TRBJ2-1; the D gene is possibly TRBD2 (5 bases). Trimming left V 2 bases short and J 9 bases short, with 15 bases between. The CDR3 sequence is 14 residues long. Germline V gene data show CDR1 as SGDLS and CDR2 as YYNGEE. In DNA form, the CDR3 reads TGTGCCAGCAGCGTGGTCGGGGAGAAGGGTGAGCAGTTCTTC. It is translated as CASSVVGEKGEQFF.

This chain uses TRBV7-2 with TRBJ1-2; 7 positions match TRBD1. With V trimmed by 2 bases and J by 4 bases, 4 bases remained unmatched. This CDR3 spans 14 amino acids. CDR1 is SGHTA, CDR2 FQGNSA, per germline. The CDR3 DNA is TGTGCCAGCAGCTTACGACAGGGCGTCTATGGCTACACCTTC. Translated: CASSLRQGVYGYTF.

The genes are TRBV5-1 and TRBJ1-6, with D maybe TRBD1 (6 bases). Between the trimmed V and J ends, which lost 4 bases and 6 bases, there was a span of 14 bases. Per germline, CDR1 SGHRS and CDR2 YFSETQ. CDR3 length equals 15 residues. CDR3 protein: CASSTGQGPNSPLHF. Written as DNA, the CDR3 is TGCGCCAGCAGCACGGGTCAGGGGCCTAATTCACCCCTCCACTTT.

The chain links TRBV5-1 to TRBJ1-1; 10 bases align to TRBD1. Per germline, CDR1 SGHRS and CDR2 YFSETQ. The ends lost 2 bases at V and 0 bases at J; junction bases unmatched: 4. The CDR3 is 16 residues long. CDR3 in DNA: TGCGCCAGCAGCTTTATGGGACAGGGGATGAACACTGAAGCTTTCTTT. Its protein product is CASSFMGQGMNTEAFF.

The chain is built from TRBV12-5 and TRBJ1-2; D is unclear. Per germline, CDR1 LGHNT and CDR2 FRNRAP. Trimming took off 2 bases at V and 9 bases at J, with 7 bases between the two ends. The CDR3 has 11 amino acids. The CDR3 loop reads CASGLYNRYTF. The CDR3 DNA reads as TGTGCTAGTGGTTTGTACAACCGCTACACCTTC.

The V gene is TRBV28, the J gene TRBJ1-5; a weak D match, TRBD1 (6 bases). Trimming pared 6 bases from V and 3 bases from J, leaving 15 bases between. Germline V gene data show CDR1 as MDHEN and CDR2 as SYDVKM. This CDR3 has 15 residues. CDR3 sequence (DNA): TGTGCCAGCAGACCCTGGGACAAATACAATCAGCCCCAGCATTTT. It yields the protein CASRPWDKYNQPQHF. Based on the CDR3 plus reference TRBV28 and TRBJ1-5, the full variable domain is DVKVTQSSRYLVKRTGEKVFLECVQDMDHENMFWYRQDPGLGLRLIYFSYDVKMKEKGDIPEGYSVSREKKERFSLILESASTNQTSMYLCASRPWDKYNQPQHFGDGTRLSIL.

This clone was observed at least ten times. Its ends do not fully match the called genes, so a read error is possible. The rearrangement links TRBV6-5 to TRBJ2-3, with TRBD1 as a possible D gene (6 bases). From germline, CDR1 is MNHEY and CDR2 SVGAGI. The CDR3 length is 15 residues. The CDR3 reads CASSDSGDGADTQYF. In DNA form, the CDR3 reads TGTGCCAGCAGTGACTCAGGGGATGGGGCAGATACGCAGTATTTT.

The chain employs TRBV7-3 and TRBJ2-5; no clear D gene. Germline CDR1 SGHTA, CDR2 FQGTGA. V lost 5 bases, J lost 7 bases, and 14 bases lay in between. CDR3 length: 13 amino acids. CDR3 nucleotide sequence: TGTGCCAGCAGCCTGATTATTACGGGGACCCAGTACTTC. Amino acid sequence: CASSLIITGTQYF. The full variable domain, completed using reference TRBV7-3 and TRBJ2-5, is GAGVSQTPSNKVTEKGKYVELRCDPISGHTALYWYRQSLGQGPEFLIYFQGTGAADDSGLPNDRFFAVRPEGSVSTLKIQRTERGDSAVYLCASSLIITGTQYFGPGTRLLVL.

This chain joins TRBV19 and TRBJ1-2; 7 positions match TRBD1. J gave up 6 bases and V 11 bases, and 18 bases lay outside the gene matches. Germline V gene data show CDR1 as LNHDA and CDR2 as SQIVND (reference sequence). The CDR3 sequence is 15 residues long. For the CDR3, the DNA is TGTGCCGGCCGACCGGCGGGACAGAGAGACCATGGCTACACCTTC. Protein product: CAGRPAGQRDHGYTF.

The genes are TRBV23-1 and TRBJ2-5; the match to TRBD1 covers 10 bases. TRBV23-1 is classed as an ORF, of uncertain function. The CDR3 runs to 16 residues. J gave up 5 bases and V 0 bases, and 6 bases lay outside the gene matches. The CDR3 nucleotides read TGCGCCAGCAGTCAATCGAAGACAGGGGGCACGGAGACCCAGTACTTC. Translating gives CASSQSKTGGTETQYF.

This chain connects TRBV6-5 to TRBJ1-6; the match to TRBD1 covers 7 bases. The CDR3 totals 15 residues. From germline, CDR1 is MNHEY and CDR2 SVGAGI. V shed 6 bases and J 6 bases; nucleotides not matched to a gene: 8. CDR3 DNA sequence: TGTGCCAGCAGCACTCGGGACAGCGTTAATTCACCCCTCCACTTT. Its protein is CASSTRDSVNSPLHF.

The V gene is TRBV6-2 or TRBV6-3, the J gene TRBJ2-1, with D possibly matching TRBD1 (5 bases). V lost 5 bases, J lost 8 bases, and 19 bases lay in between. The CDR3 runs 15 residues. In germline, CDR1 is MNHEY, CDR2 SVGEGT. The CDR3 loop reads CASSRSGWGPDEQFF. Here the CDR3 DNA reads TGTGCCAGCAGTCGTAGTGGGTGGGGCCCAGATGAGCAGTTCTTC.

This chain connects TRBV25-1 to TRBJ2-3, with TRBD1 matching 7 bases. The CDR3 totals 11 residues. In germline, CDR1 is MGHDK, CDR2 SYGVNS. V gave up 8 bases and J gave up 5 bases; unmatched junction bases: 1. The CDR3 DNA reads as TGTGCCAGCCGACAGGGAGATACGCAGTATTTT. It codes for CASRQGDTQYF.

CDR3 protein: CASSSTASGNTIYF. In DNA form, the CDR3 reads TGCGCCAGCAGCTCGACAGCCTCTGGAAACACCATATATTTT. The chain recombines TRBV5-1 with TRBJ1-3; D possibly corresponds to TRBD1 (5 bases). This CDR3 is built from 14 residues. V was trimmed by 3 bases and J by 0 bases, leaving 7 bases between them. Germline V gene lookup returns CDR1 SGHRS and CDR2 YFSETQ.

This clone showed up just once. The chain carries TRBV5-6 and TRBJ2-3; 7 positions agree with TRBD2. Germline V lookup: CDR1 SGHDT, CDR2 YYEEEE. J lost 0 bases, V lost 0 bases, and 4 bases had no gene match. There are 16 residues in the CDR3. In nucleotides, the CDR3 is TGTGCCAGCAGCTTGGCCGCTAGCGGTAGCACAGATACGCAGTATTTT. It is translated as CASSLAASGSTDTQYF.

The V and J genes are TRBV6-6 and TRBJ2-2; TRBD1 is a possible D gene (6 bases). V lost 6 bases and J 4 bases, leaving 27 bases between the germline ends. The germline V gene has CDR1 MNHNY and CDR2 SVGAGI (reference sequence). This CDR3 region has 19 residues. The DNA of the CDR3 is TGTGCCAGCAGCCGAGGGGCACAGGGTGGGTGGACTCTCACCGGGGAGCTGTTTTTT. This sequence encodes CASSRGAQGGWTLTGELFF.

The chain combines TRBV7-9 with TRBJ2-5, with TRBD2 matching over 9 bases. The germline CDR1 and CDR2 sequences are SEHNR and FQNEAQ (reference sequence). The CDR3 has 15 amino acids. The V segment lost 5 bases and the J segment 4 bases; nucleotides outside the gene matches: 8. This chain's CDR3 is CASSQIAGAAETQYF. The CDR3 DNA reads TGTGCCAGCAGCCAAATAGCGGGAGCGGCAGAGACCCAGTACTTC.

The DNA for the CDR3 is TGTGCCAGCAGCTCGGACATCGAAAACACCATATATTTT. Translation gives CASSSDIENTIYF. This sequence joins TRBV7-8 and TRBJ1-3; D is perhaps TRBD1 (5 bases). Germline CDR1 and CDR2: SGHVS and FQNEAQ. The CDR3 spans 13 residues. V lost 4 bases and J 6 bases, leaving 10 bases between the germline ends.

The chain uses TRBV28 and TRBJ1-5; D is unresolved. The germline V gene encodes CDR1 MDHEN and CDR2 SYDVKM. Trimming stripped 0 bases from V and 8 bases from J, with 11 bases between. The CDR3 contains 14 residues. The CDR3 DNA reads TGTGCCAGCAGTTTATGGGAGGGAATCAAGCCCCAGCATTTT. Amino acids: CASSLWEGIKPQHF.